One and the same sample provided the 9 T cell receptor beta chains below, sequenced in a study of siplizumab effects on memory and regulatory T cells (dated by TCRdb to the late 2010s). The library relied on the immunoSEQ multiplex PCR assay. What TCRdb holds here is the immuneACCESS table cut down to in-frame rearrangements. Part of the clones is not present; checked against another copy, under half of the missing clones reflect an unresolved V gene, and the others are unexplained. This sample holds more than 90,000 clones; roughly 91% were observed only once. The top ten clones comprise about 11% of the sample. The sequenced sample consisted of non-Treg CD4+ T cells sorted from blood. The cell subset or site label on this specimen signifies: FACS-sorted unstimulated CD4+ non-regulatory T cells. The source is a human donor in good health.

The J gene is TRBJ1-3, the V gene TRBV18; D is undetermined. The CDR3 consists of 16 residues. With 0 bases removed from V and 0 bases from J, the gap between germline ends came to 9 bases. Germline CDR1 KGHSH, CDR2 LQKENI. The CDR3 bases are TGTGCCAGCTCACCACCGTCCGGGAGCTCTGGAAACACCATATATTTT. It codes for CASSPPSGSSGNTIYF.

The chain has TRBV5-5 and TRBJ2-7, with 8 bases aligning to TRBD1. Germline CDR1 SGHKS, CDR2 YYEKEE (reference sequence). Trimming removed 2 bases from V and 5 bases from J; junction bases left unmatched: 3. There are 13 residues in the CDR3. The CDR3 bases are TGTGCCAGCAGCTTTGACAGGGGTGACGAGCAGTACTTC. Encoded protein: CASSFDRGDEQYF. Based on the CDR3 plus reference TRBV5-5 and TRBJ2-7, the full variable domain is DAGVTQSPTHLIKTRGQQVTLRCSPISGHKSVSWYQQVLGQGPQFIFQYYEKEERGRGNFPDRFSARQFPNYSSELNVNALLLGDSALYLCASSFDRGDEQYFGPGTRLTVT.

This rearrangement joins TRBV28 to TRBJ2-1; tentatively, D is TRBD1 (6 bases). In germline, CDR1 is MDHEN, CDR2 SYDVKM. Trimming pared 4 bases from V and 6 bases from J, leaving 19 bases between. This CDR3 has 16 amino acids. CDR3 nucleotide sequence: TGTGCCAGCAGTTCCGCCGGGACACCTATGGGCAATGAGCAGTTCTTC. Encoded protein: CASSSAGTPMGNEQFF.

The chain has TRBV29-1 and TRBJ2-2, with 10 bases that match TRBD2. CDR1 and CDR2 (germline): SQVTM, ANQGSEA. V dropped 0 bases and J dropped 4; count of bases not matched to a gene: 8. The CDR3 totals 17 residues. The CDR3 here is CSVEDRLAGDRTGELFF. CDR3 DNA sequence: TGCAGCGTTGAAGATCGGCTAGCGGGAGATCGCACCGGGGAGCTGTTTTTT.

V usage is TRBV11-3 and J usage is TRBJ2-2, with TRBD1 matching 9 bases. Germline V gene lookup returns CDR1 SGHNT and CDR2 YENEEA. The CDR3 is 15 amino acids. Trimming removed 7 bases from V and 4 bases from J; junction bases left unmatched: 7. CDR3 region: CASTPGTGFTGELFF. CDR3 coding DNA: TGTGCCAGCACCCCCGGGACAGGGTTCACCGGGGAGCTGTTTTTT. Full variable domain (outside the CDR3, taken from reference TRBV11-3 and TRBJ2-2): EAGVVQSPRYKIIEKKQPVAFWCNPISGHNTLYWYLQNLGQGPELLIRYENEEAVDDSQLPKDRFSAERLKGVDSTLKIQPAELGDSAVYLCASTPGTGFTGELFFGEGSRLTVL.

J is TRBJ2-3 and V is TRBV30, with 10 bases identical to TRBD1. The CDR3 spans 14 residues. The germline gives CDR1 GTSNPN, CDR2 SVGIG (reference sequence). V lost 8 bases to trimming and J lost 2 bases; unmatched junction nucleotides: 7. In nucleotides, the CDR3 is TGTGCCCTTAAGACAGGGGGCGTCACAGATACGCAGTATTTT. Encoded protein: CALKTGGVTDTQYF.

In DNA form, the CDR3 reads TGTGCCAGCAGCTCAGACCCCCCCGGAGATACGCAGTATTTT. Its translation is CASSSDPPGDTQYF. The V call is TRBV7-2, the J call TRBJ2-3; D uncertain. V was shortened by 4 bases and J by 5 bases, with 13 bases between the two germline ends. Germline assignment: CDR1 SGHTA and CDR2 FQGNSA. This CDR3 comprises 14 residues.

V usage is TRBV5-1 and J usage is TRBJ1-2; TRBD1 agrees at 8 bases. The germline gives CDR1 SGHRS, CDR2 YFSETQ. With 4 bases clipped from V and 6 bases from J, the junction kept 11 bases outside the gene matches. The CDR3 spans 15 residues. Here the CDR3 DNA reads TGCGCCAGCAGCCCCAACGCACAGGGGGTCCATGGCTACACCTTC. Translating it yields CASSPNAQGVHGYTF. The full variable domain, rest sourced from reference TRBV5-1 and TRBJ1-2, is KAGVTQTPRYLIKTRGQQVTLSCSPISGHRSVSWYQQTPGQGLQFLFEYFSETQRNKGNFPGRFSGRQFSNSRSEMNVSTLELGDSALYLCASSPNAQGVHGYTFGSGTRLTVV.

The genes are TRBV4-1 and TRBJ2-5; no clear D. CDR1 is MGHRA and CDR2 is YSYEKL in the germline V gene. Trimming took off 0 bases at V and 3 bases at J, with 11 bases between the two ends. The CDR3 totals 15 residues. The CDR3 spells CASSQDPRGEETQYF. CDR3 bases: TGCGCCAGCAGCCAAGATCCCCGAGGAGAAGAGACCCAGTACTTC.